Detailed here is one T cell receptor (beta chain). This sample is part of a study of blood T cell repertoires in COVID-19. As for the study in general: Sites across the United States, Italy and Spain contributed samples from acute and convalescent COVID-19. T cells, B-cell-depleted T cells, or PBMCs supplied cDNA or gDNA.

With V trimmed by 3 bases and J by 7 bases, 8 bases remained unmatched. CDR3 length: 15 residues. CDR1 SGHTA and CDR2 FQGNSA come from the germline V gene. Under the authors' procedure: From reference gene primer amplification, estimates of nucleated cell counts were derived. The data were produced by immunoSEQ multiplex PCR, yet TCRdb's version contains in-frame clones alone and is incomplete. V, J and clone size derive from that table, while D and trimming were established from the DNA sequence. This table holds about 51,000 clones, about 86% found once. The TCR sequence derives from an older man with active COVID-19. This chain uses TRBV7-2 with TRBJ2-7; TRBD1 matches 11 bases. Material for sequencing was peripheral blood. The CDR3: CASSFPPGTGGEQYF. CDR3 DNA sequence: TGTGCCAGCAGCTTTCCCCCCGGGACAGGGGGGGAGCAGTACTTC.